This T cell receptor (beta chain) was recovered during a study of blood T cells in healthy people across ages. Using a J-beta primer mix together with a sample-barcoded 5' primer, a second PCR was run for roughly 6 to 11 cycles. TCRdb re-called the 5' RACE reads through MiXCR, storing one row per CDR3 protein. The data contain some 850,000 distinct CDR3 sequences, roughly 25% of them singletons. Another study also made use of these data, one on T cells of mothers and their children.

This clonotype was obtained from a boy aged 5 to 17 in good health. Material for sequencing was blood.

CDR3 residues: CSARERLLNTGELFF. The CDR3 nucleotides are TGCAGTGCTAGAGAACGGCTTTTGAACACCGGGGAGCTGTTTTTT. This rearrangement joins TRBV20-1 to TRBJ2-2; D gene ambiguous. Germline CDR1 DFQATT, CDR2 SNEGSKA (reference sequence). The germline V and J ends were trimmed by 0 bases and 1 base, with 9 bases remaining between them. The CDR3 sequence is 15 residues long.